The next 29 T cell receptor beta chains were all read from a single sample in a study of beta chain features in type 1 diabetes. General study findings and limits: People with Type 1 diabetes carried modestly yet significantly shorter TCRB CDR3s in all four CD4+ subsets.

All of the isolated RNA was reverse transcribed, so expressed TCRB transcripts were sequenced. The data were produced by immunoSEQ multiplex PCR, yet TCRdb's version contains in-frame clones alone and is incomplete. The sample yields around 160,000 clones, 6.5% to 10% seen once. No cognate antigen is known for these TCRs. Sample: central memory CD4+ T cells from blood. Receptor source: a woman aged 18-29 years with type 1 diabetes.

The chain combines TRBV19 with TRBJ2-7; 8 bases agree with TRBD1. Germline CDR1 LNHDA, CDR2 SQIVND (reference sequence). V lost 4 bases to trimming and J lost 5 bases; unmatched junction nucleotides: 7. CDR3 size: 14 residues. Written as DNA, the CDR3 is TGTGCCAGTAGTACTAGACAGGGGATTGACGAGCAGTACTTC. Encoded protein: CASSTRQGIDEQYF.

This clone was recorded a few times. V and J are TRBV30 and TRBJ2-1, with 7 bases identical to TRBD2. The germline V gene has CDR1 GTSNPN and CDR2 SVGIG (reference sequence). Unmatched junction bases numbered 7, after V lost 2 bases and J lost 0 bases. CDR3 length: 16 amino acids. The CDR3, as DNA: TGTGCCTGGAGTCTACTCGGCGGGAGCTCCTACAATGAGCAGTTCTTC. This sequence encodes CAWSLLGGSSYNEQFF.

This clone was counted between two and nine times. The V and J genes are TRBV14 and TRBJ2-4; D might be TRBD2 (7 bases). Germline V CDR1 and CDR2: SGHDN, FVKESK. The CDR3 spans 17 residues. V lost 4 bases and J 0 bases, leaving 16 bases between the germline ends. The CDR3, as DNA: TGTGCCAGCAGCCCCCTTACGGGGGGCGGAGCCAAAAACATTCAGTACTTC. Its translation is CASSPLTGGGAKNIQYF.

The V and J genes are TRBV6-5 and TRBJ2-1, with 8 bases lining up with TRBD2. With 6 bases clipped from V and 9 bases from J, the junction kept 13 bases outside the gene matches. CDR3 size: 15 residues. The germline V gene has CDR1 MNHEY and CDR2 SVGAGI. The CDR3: CASRIAGILVSEQFF. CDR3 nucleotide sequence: TGTGCCAGCAGAATAGCGGGGATCTTGGTGAGTGAGCAGTTCTTC.

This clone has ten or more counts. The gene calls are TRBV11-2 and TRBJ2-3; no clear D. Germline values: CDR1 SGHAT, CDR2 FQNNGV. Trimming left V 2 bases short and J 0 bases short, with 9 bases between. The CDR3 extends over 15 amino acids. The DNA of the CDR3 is TGTGCCAGCAGCTTACGTAGAATTAGCACAGATACGCAGTATTTT. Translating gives CASSLRRISTDTQYF.

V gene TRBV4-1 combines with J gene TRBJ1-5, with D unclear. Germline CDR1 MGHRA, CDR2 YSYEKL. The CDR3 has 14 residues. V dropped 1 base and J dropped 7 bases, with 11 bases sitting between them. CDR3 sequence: CASSQGAAGQPQHF. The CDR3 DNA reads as TGCGCCAGCAGCCAAGGGGCAGCAGGACAGCCCCAGCATTTT.

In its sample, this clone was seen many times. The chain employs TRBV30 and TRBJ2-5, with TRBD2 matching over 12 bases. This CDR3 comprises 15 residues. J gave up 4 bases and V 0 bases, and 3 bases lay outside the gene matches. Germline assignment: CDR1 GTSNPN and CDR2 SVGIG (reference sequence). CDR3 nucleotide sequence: TGTGCCTGGAGTGTAAAACTAGCGGGAGGAGAGACCCAGTACTTC. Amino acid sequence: CAWSVKLAGGETQYF.

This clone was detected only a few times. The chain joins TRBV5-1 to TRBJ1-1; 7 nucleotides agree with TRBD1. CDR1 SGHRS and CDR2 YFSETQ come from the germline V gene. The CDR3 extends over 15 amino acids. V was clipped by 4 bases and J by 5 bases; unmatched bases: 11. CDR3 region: CASSVNQGGGTEAFF. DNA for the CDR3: TGCGCCAGCAGCGTAAACCAGGGGGGAGGAACTGAAGCTTTCTTT. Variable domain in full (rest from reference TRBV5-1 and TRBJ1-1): KAGVTQTPRYLIKTRGQQVTLSCSPISGHRSVSWYQQTPGQGLQFLFEYFSETQRNKGNFPGRFSGRQFSNSRSEMNVSTLELGDSALYLCASSVNQGGGTEAFFGQGTRLTVV.

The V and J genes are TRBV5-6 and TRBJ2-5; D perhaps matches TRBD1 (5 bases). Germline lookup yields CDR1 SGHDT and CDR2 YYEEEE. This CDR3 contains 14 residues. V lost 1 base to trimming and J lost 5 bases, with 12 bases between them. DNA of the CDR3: TGTGCCAGCAGCTTGCAGGGAAGCACCGAGACCCAGTACTTC. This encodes CASSLQGSTETQYF. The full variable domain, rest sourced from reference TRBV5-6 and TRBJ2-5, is DAGVTQSPTHLIKTRGQQVTLRCSPKSGHDTVSWYQQALGQGPQFIFQYYEEEERQRGNFPDRFSGHQFPNYSSELNVNALLLGDSALYLCASSLQGSTETQYFGPGTRLLVL.

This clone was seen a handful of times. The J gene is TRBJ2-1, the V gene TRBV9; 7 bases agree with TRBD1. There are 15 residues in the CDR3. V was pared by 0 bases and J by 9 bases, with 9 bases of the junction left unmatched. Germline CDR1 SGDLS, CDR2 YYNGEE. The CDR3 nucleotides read TGTGCCAGCAGCGTAGCTTCGACAGGGACAATTGAGCAGTTCTTC. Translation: CASSVASTGTIEQFF.

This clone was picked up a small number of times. DNA for the CDR3: TGCGCCAGCAGCCAAGAAAGCCCGGGACAGGGTAACTATGGCTACACCTTC. The encoded protein is CASSQESPGQGNYGYTF. V is TRBV4-3 and J is TRBJ1-2, with 9 bases fitting TRBD1. V lost 0 bases and J lost 1; bases outside the gene matches: 6. The germline V gene encodes CDR1 LGHNA and CDR2 YSLEER. This CDR3 has 17 residues.

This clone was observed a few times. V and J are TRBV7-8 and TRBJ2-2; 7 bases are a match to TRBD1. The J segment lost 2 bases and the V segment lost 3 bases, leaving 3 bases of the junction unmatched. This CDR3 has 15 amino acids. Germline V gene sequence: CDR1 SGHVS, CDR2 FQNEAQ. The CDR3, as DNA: TGTGCCAGCAGCTTTGGACAGGCAAACACCGGGGAGCTGTTTTTT. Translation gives CASSFGQANTGELFF.

The CDR3 region is CASSPGENEKLFF. The CDR3 DNA reads TGTGCCAGCTCACCGGGAGAAAATGAAAAACTGTTTTTT. J is TRBJ1-4 and V is TRBV18, with no clear D. Germline V gives CDR1 KGHSH, CDR2 LQKENI. The CDR3 extends over 13 amino acids. V lost 3 bases, J lost 5 bases, and 7 bases lay in between.

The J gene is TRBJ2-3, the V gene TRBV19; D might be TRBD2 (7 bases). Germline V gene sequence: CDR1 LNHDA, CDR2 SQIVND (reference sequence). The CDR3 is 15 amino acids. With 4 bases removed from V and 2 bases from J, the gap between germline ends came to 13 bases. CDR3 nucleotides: TGTGCCAGTAGTACTTGGGGGGGCCCCACAGATACGCAGTATTTT. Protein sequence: CASSTWGGPTDTQYF.

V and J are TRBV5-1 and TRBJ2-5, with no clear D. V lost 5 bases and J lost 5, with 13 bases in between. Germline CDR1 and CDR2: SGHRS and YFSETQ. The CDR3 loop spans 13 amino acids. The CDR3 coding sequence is TGCGCCAGCAGGTCCCGGGTCGGGGAGACCCAGTACTTC. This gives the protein CASRSRVGETQYF.

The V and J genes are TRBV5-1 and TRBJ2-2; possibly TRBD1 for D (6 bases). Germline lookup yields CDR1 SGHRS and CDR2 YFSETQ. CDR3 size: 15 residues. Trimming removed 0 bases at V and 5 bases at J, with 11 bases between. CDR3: CASSLDYQGTGELFF. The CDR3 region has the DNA TGCGCCAGCAGCTTGGATTACCAGGGGACCGGGGAGCTGTTTTTT. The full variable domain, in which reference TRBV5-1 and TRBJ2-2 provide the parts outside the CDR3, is KAGVTQTPRYLIKTRGQQVTLSCSPISGHRSVSWYQQTPGQGLQFLFEYFSETQRNKGNFPGRFSGRQFSNSRSEMNVSTLELGDSALYLCASSLDYQGTGELFFGEGSRLTVL.

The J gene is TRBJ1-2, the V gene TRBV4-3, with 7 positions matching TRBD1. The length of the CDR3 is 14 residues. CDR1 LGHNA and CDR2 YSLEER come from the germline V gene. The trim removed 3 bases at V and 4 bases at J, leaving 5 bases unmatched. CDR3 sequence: CASSQQTGLYGYTF. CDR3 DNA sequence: TGCGCCAGCAGCCAGCAGACAGGGCTCTATGGCTACACCTTC.

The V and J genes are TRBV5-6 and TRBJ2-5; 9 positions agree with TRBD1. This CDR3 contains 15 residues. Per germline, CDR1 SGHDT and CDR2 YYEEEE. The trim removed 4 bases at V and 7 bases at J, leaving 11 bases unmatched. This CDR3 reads CASSPPGQGLGTQYF. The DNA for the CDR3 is TGTGCCAGCAGCCCGCCGGGACAGGGACTGGGGACCCAGTACTTC.

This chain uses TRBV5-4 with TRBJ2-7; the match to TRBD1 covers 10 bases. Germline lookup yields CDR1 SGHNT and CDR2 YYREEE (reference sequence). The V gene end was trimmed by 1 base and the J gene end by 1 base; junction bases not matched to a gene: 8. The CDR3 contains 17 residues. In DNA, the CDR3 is TGTGCCAGCAGCTTGCCCCCGGGACAGGGGACATCCTACGAGCAGTACTTC. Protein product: CASSLPPGQGTSYEQYF.

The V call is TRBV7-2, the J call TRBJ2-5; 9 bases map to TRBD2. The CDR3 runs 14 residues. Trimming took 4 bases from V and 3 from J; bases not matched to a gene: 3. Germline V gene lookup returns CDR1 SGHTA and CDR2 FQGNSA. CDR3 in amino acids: CASSSGTSKETQYF. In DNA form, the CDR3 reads TGTGCCAGCAGCTCTGGGACTAGCAAAGAGACCCAGTACTTC.

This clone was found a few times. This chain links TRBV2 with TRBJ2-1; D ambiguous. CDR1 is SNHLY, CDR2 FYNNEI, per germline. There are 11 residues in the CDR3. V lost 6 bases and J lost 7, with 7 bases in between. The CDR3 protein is CASSLLNEQFF. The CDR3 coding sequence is TGTGCCAGCAGCCTACTGAATGAGCAGTTCTTC.

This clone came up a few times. CDR3 nucleotides: TGTGCCAGCAGCTTGGAACTAGATTTATCCTACGAGCAGTACTTC. Amino acids: CASSLELDLSYEQYF. The gene calls are TRBV5-6 and TRBJ2-7; TRBD2 is a possible D gene (5 bases). With 0 bases removed from V and 1 base from J, the gap between germline ends came to 11 bases. From germline, CDR1 is SGHDT and CDR2 YYEEEE. The CDR3 runs 15 residues.

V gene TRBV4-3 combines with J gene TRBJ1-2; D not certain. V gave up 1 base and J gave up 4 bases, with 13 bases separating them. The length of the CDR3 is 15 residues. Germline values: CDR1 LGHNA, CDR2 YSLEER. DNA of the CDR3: TGCGCCAGCAGCCAAGTTTCCTCAGGCAGCTATGGCTACACCTTC. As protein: CASSQVSSGSYGYTF.

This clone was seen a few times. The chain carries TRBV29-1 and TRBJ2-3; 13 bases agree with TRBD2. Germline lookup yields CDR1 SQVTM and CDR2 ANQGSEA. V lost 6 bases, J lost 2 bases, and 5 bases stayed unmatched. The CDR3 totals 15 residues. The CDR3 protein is CSVAGLAGTTDTQYF. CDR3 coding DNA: TGCAGCGTAGCGGGACTAGCGGGAACCACAGATACGCAGTATTTT.

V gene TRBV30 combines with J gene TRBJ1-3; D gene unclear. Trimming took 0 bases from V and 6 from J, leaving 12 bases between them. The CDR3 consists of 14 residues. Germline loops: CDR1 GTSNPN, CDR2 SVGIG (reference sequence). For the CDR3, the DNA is TGTGCCTGGAGTGTTAAAGGGAGTCTAAACACCATATATTTT. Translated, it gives CAWSVKGSLNTIYF.

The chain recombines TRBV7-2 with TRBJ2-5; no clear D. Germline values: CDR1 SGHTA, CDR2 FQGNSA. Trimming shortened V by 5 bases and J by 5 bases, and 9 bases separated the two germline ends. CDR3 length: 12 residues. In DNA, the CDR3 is TGTGCCAGCAGCCACGAGGTGGAGACCCAGTACTTC. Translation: CASSHEVETQYF.

The CDR3 nucleotides read TGTGCCAGCAGTGAAGGGGCTGGGAACTATGGCTACACCTTC. Residues: CASSEGAGNYGYTF. This chain links TRBV2 with TRBJ1-2; D not resolved. The CDR3 consists of 14 residues. Per the germline V gene, CDR1 is SNHLY and CDR2 is FYNNEI. V gave up 1 base and J gave up 2 bases, with 8 bases separating them.

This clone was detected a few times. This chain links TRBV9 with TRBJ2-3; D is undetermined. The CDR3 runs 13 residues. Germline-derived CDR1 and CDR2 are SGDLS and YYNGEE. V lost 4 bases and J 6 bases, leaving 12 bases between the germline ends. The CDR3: CASSLLQIDTQYF. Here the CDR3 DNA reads TGTGCCAGCAGCTTACTCCAAATCGATACGCAGTATTTT.

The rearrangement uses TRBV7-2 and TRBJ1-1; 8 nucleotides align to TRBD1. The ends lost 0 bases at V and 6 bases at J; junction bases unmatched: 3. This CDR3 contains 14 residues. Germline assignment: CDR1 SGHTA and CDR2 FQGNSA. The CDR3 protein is CASSLATGVAEAFF. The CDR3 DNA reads TGTGCCAGCAGCTTAGCGACAGGGGTCGCTGAAGCTTTCTTT.